This T cell receptor beta chain was obtained from a study of cytomegalovirus exposure and HLA in healthy donors. J lost 5 bases, V lost 4 bases, and 6 bases had no gene match. Germline V gene lookup returns CDR1 SGHRS and CDR2 YFSETQ. The CDR3 has 15 amino acids. The primer mix had 60 Vbeta and 13 Jbeta primers. This table comes from immunoSEQ multiplex PCR, and its TCRdb copy is limited to in-frame clones, with some not included. In the table there are about 140,000 clones, approximately 73% of which are singletons. About this clone itself: The antigen is undetermined.

The study's findings and limits: HLA alleles showed associations with roughly 17,000 TCR beta sequences in a later analysis, at a 0.05 false discovery rate.

This chain links TRBV5-1 with TRBJ2-2; 9 bases map to TRBD2. The sample comprised PBMCs. This receptor was taken from a man between 25 and 39 years old in good health and CMV-seropositive. The CDR3 nucleotides are TGCGCCAGCAGCATAGCGGGAGTGTTGACCGGGGAGCTGTTTTTT. It codes for CASSIAGVLTGELFF.